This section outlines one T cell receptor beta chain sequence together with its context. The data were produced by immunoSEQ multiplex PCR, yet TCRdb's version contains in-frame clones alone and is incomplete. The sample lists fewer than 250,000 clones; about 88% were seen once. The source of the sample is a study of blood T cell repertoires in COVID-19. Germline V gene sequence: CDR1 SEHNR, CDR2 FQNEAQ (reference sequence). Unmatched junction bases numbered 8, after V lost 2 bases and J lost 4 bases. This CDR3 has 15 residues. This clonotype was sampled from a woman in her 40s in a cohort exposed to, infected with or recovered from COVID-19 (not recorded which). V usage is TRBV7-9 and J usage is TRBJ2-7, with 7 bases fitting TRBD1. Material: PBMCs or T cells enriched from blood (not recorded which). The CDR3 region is CASSLKQGSPYEQYF. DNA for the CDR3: TGTGCCAGCAGCTTAAAACAGGGGAGCCCTTACGAGCAGTACTTC.